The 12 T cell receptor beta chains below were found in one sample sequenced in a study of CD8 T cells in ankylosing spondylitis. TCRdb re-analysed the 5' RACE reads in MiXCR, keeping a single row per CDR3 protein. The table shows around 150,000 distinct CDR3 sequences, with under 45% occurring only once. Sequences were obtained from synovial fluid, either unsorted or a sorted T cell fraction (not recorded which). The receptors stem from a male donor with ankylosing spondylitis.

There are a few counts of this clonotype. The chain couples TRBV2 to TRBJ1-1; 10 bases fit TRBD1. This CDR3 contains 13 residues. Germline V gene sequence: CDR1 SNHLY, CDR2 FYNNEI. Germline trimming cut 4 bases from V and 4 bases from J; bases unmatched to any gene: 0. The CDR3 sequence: CASSGDRGTEAFF. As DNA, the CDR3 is TGTGCCAGCAGTGGGGACAGGGGCACTGAAGCTTTCTTT.

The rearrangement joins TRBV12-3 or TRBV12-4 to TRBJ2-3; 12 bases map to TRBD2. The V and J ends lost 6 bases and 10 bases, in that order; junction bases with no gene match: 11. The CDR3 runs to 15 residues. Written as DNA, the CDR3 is TGTGCCAGCAGCCCCGGACTAGCGGGACTTCTATCGCAGTATTTT. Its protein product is CASSPGLAGLLSQYF.

This CDR3 reads CASSYKILTPNTEAFF. The CDR3 DNA reads as TGTGCCAGCAGTTATAAGATCCTAACTCCGAACACTGAAGCTTTCTTT. The V and J genes are TRBV6-2 or TRBV6-3 and TRBJ1-1; no clear D. V lost 3 bases to trimming and J lost 1 base, with 15 bases between them. There are 16 residues in the CDR3. Per germline, CDR1 MNHEY and CDR2 SVGEGT.

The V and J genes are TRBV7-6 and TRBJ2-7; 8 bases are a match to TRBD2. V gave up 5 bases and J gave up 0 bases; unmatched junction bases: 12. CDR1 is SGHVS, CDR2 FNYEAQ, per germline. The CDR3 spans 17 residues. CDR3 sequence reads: CASSPIQRETISYEQYF. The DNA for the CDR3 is TGTGCCAGCAGCCCGATACAGCGGGAGACGATCTCCTACGAGCAGTACTTC.

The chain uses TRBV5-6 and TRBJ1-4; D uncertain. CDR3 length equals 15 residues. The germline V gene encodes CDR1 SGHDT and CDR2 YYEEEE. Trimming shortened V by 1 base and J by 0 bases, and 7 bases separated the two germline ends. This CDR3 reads CASSLFRPTNEKLFF. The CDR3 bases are TGTGCCAGCAGCTTGTTTAGACCAACTAATGAAAAACTGTTTTTT.

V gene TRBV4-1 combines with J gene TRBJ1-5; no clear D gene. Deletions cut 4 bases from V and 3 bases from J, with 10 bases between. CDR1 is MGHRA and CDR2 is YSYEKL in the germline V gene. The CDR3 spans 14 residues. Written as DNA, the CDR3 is TGCGCCAGCAGCCCCTGGATGCTCAATCAGCCCCAGCATTTT. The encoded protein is CASSPWMLNQPQHF.

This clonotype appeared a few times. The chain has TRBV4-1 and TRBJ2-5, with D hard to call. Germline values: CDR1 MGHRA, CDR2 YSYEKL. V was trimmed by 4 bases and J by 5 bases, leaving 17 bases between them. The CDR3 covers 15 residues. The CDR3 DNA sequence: TGCGCCAGCAGCCCAAGGGATGTGGGAAGGGAGACCCAGTACTTC. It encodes CASSPRDVGRETQYF.

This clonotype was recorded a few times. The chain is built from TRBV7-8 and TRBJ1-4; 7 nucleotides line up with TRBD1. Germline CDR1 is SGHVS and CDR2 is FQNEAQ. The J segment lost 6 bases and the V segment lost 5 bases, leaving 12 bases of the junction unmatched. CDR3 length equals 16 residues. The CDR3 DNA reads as TGTGCCAGCAGCCACCACCCCGAAACAGGGGATGAAAAACTGTTTTTT. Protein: CASSHHPETGDEKLFF.

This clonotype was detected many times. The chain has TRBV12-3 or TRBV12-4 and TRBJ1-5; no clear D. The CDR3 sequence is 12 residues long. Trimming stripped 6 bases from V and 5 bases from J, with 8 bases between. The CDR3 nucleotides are TGTGCCAGCAGCCCCCCCGATCAGCCCCAGCATTTT. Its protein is CASSPPDQPQHF.

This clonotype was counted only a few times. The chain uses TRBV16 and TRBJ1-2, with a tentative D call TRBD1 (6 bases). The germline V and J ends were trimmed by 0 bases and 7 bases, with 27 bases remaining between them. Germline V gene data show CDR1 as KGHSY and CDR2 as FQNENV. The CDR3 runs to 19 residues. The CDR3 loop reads CASSQSGTGFFVADFGYTF. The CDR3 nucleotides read TGTGCCAGCAGCCAATCCGGCACAGGGTTTTTTGTCGCGGATTTTGGCTACACCTTC.

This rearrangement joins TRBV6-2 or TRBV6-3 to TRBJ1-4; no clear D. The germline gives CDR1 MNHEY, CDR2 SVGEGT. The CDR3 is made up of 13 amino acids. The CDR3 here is CAAGDGRNEKLFF. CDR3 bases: TGTGCTGCAGGCGACGGAAGAAATGAAAAACTGTTTTTT.

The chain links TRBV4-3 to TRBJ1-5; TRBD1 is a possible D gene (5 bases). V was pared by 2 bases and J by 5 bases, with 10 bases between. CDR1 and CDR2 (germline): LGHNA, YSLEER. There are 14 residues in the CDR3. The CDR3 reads CASSQWAGHQPQHF. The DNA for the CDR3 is TGCGCCAGCAGCCAATGGGCGGGGCATCAGCCCCAGCATTTT.